Following are 14 T cell receptor beta chains from one sample sequenced in a study of blood T cells in healthy people across ages (dated by TCRdb to the mid-2010s). Library prep was done by 5' RACE. The sequencer was an Illumina HiSeq 2500. A second about 6 to 11 cycle PCR used a sample-barcoded 5' primer and a J-beta primer mix. Clones were called with MiXCR by TCRdb after fastp trimmed the public reads at Q25, and only in-frame beta chains were retained. Records with the same CDR3 protein are collapsed into one entry carrying the most frequent genes and DNA. The sample includes approximately 1.5 million distinct CDR3 sequences, with about 31% observed a single time. The ten top clones hold around 11% of the sample. Material: blood. The origin of the receptors is a woman under 40 in good health.

The chain joins TRBV10-3 to TRBJ2-2; no clear D. V was pared by 2 bases and J by 6 bases, with 4 bases between. Germline assignment: CDR1 ENHRY and CDR2 SYGVKD. The CDR3 runs 12 residues. The CDR3 reads CAISEAAGELFF. The CDR3 DNA reads as TGTGCCATCAGTGAGGCGGCCGGGGAGCTGTTTTTT.

This clonotype was counted between two and nine times. The V gene is TRBV7-9, the J gene TRBJ2-5; 7 positions match TRBD1. TRBJ2-7 matches the DNA end more closely, so the J call is doubtful. CDR1 is SEHNR and CDR2 is FQNEAQ in the germline V gene (reference sequence). The CDR3 runs 15 residues. CDR3 amino acids: CASSSGQDPTYEQYF. The CDR3 DNA is TGTGCCAGCAGCTCAGGACAGGACCCCACCTACGAGCAGTACTTC.

This rearrangement joins TRBV27 to TRBJ1-4; D is uncertain. The CDR3 consists of 15 residues. Germline CDR1 reads MNHEY; CDR2 reads SMNVEV (reference sequence). V lost 5 bases, J lost 0 bases, and 10 bases lay in between. CDR3 amino acids: CASSPDPATNEKLFF. DNA of the CDR3: TGTGCCAGCAGTCCCGACCCTGCAACTAATGAAAAACTGTTTTTT.

The rearrangement links TRBV5-1 to TRBJ2-1; TRBD1 agrees at 7 bases. CDR3 length: 16 amino acids. In germline, CDR1 is SGHRS, CDR2 YFSETQ. V trimming: 7 bases; J trimming: 3 bases; junction bases outside the gene matches: 13. The CDR3 loop is CASSNTGTDFYNEQFF. The DNA for the CDR3 is TGCGCCAGCTCAAACACCGGGACAGATTTCTACAATGAGCAGTTCTTC.

The gene calls are TRBV6-2 or TRBV6-3 and TRBJ2-7, with TRBD2 as a possible D gene (6 bases). The CDR3 has 14 residues. Germline CDR1 is MNHEY and CDR2 is SVGEGT. The V gene lost 9 bases and the J gene lost 5 bases, with 20 bases spanning the gap. The CDR3 loop reads CASPAGGISHEQYF. The CDR3 nucleotides read TGTGCCAGTCCAGCGGGTGGGATATCCCACGAGCAGTACTTC.

This clonotype was detected a few times. The rearrangement uses TRBV20-1 and TRBJ2-5, with D uncertain. This CDR3 spans 14 amino acids. The V gene lost 2 bases and the J gene lost 1 base, with 11 bases spanning the gap. Per germline, CDR1 DFQATT and CDR2 SNEGSKA (reference sequence). CDR3 residues: CSARKRTGQETQYF. CDR3 nucleotides: TGCAGTGCTAGAAAAAGGACGGGCCAAGAGACCCAGTACTTC.

This clonotype was seen only a few times. The CDR3 bases are TGCGCCAGCAGCCCTGGGACTAGCGGGGGGGCCTCAGATACGCAGTATTTT. The encoded protein is CASSPGTSGGASDTQYF. V gene TRBV5-1 combines with J gene TRBJ2-3, with 16 bases that match TRBD2. The CDR3 consists of 17 residues. The V segment lost 4 bases and the J segment 4 bases; nucleotides outside the gene matches: 6. The germline V gene has CDR1 SGHRS and CDR2 YFSETQ.

As for this clonotype: The final CDR3 position lacks the conserved phenylalanine or tryptophan, pointing to a likely read error. V gene TRBV28 combines with J gene TRBJ2-3; D call uncertain. This CDR3 is 15 amino acids long. Trimming removed 2 bases from V and 4 bases from J, with 13 bases in between. The germline V gene has CDR1 MDHEN and CDR2 SYDVKM. The CDR3 DNA reads TGTGCCAGCAGTTTAGGAACCTTTTACGCAGATACGCAGTATTTG. It codes for CASSLGTFYADTQYL.

Note on this clonotype: Being one base from a much bigger clone, this may be a read error. The rearrangement uses TRBV7-9 and TRBJ2-1; possibly TRBD1 for D (5 bases). V lost 2 bases to trimming and J lost 7 bases, with 18 bases between them. Per the germline V gene, CDR1 is SEHNR and CDR2 is FQNEAQ (reference sequence). The length of the CDR3 is 16 residues. The CDR3 bases are TGTGCCAGCAGCTTAAAGTGGCCAGGGCCATCTAATGAGCAGTTCTTC. It translates to CASSLKWPGPSNEQFF.

V usage is TRBV4-1 and J usage is TRBJ2-5, with 12 positions matching TRBD2. Germline V gene lookup returns CDR1 MGHRA and CDR2 YSYEKL. Losses at the gene ends were 1 base for V and 11 bases for J; bases not matched to a gene: 11. CDR3 size: 16 residues. CDR3 loop: CASSQGLAGGSNEQYF. CDR3 in DNA: TGCGCCAGCAGCCAAGGGCTAGCGGGGGGGTCGAATGAGCAGTACTTC.

V usage is TRBV7-2 and J usage is TRBJ1-5, with 7 bases matching TRBD1. The CDR3 spans 15 residues. Germline V gene sequence: CDR1 SGHTA, CDR2 FQGNSA. Trimming at V came to 5 bases and at J to 7 bases, leaving 11 bases not matched to a gene. The CDR3 reads CASSADRALGQPQHF. The CDR3 DNA sequence: TGTGCCAGCAGCGCAGACAGGGCCCTGGGGCAGCCCCAGCATTTT.

The rearrangement links TRBV27 to TRBJ2-3; 10 bases agree with TRBD2. Trimming cost V 7 bases and J 2 bases; bases outside gene matches: 9. Germline V CDR1 and CDR2: MNHEY, SMNVEV (reference sequence). The CDR3 loop spans 16 amino acids. CDR3 DNA: TGTGCCAGCAAGGTTGTAGCGGGGGGATTCACAGATACGCAGTATTTT. Protein product: CASKVVAGGFTDTQYF.

The chain is built from TRBV4-2 and TRBJ1-6, with D perhaps TRBD1 (5 bases). The CDR3 is 17 residues long. Trimming left V 4 bases short and J 4 bases short, with 17 bases between. Germline V lookup: CDR1 LGHNA, CDR2 YNFKEQ. Written as DNA, the CDR3 is TGTGCCAGCAGCCGGGGGGATGAAAGGATTTATAATTCACCCCTCCACTTT. This sequence encodes CASSRGDERIYNSPLHF.

This clonotype was counted once. J is TRBJ1-2 and V is TRBV2; D call uncertain. V lost 3 bases, J lost 2 bases, and 10 bases lay in between. This CDR3 comprises 14 residues. The germline V gene encodes CDR1 SNHLY and CDR2 FYNNEI. This CDR3 is CASSEYGPNYGYTF. CDR3 DNA: TGTGCCAGCAGTGAGTACGGTCCCAACTATGGCTACACCTTC.